This T cell receptor beta chain is from a study of cytomegalovirus exposure and HLA in healthy donors. In regard to this clone: Its antigen remains unknown.

Findings and caveats of the study: As a later analysis revealed, the rate of TCR association differed by HLA locus, with DRB1 most and HLA-C fewest. Per a later analysis, HLA-associated TCR beta chains showed more clonal expansion than other, equally common TCR beta chains. Most CMV-associated TCR beta chains were later found to appear HLA-restricted.

Researchers ran the PCR with 60 Vbeta and 13 Jbeta primers. The repertoire was sequenced with immunoSEQ multiplex PCR; TCRdb's copy has only in-frame clones and lacks some. The sample comprises 95,000 to 150,000 clones, 50% to 75% of which are singletons, and more than 6.5% rests with the top ten. This CDR3 comprises 14 residues. Germline trimming cut 10 bases from V and 4 bases from J; bases unmatched to any gene: 11. Per the germline V gene, CDR1 is MNHEY and CDR2 is SVGAGI. The clonotype was recovered from a woman aged 40 to 55 in good health and CMV-seropositive. J is TRBJ1-1 and V is TRBV6-5, with 8 bases identical to TRBD1. Material: PBMCs. The CDR3: CAKNRGGMATEAFF. In DNA, the CDR3 is TGTGCCAAGAACAGGGGGGGAATGGCCACTGAAGCTTTCTTT.